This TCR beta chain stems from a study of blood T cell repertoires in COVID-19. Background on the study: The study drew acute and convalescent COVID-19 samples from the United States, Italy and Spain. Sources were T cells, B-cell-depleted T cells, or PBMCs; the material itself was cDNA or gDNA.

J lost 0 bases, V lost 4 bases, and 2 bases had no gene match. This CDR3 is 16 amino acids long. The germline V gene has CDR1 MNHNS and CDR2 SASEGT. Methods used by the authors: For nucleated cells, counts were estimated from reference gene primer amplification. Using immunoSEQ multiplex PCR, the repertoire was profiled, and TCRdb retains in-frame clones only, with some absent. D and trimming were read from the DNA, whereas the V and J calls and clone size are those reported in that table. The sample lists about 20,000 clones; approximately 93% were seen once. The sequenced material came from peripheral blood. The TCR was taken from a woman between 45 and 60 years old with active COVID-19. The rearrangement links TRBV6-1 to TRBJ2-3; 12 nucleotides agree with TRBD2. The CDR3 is CASSGLAGVSTDTQYF. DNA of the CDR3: TGTGCCAGCAGTGGACTAGCGGGGGTTAGCACAGATACGCAGTATTTT.